This T cell receptor (beta chain) came from a study of molecular identifiers for immune sequencing clone quantification. Listed TCR primers, together with previously described methods, were used for the bulk TCR libraries. One entry per CDR3 protein results from TCRdb running MiXCR on the PCR reads. The sample contains 100,000 or so distinct CDR3 sequences, 35% to 40% of which appear only once. Overall study findings and caveats: Highly expanded clone sizes could be underestimated by identical TCR molecules that share a barcode.

Only a few counts were recorded for this clonotype. The target antigen is unknown. Naive CD8 libraries were made from about 20,000 to 1,000,000 sorted cells, and they used 10%, 30% or 50% RNA. Naive CD8 T cells were picked out by sorting for CD8+CD4-CCR7+CD45RA+. The clonotype was recovered from a human donor in good health. Some libraries in this study had Jurkat cell RNA spiked in. Material: naive CD8+ T cells from blood, with Jurkat cell RNA spiked in. Subset of the sample: FACS-sorted CD8+CD4-CCR7+CD45RA+ naive T cells.

Here the CDR3 DNA reads TGTGCCAGCATCGGGGCGGGGGGCGGTGAGCAGTTCTTC. Amino acid sequence: CASIGAGGGEQFF. The chain links TRBV2 to TRBJ2-1, with 8 bases identical to TRBD2. Germline values: CDR1 SNHLY, CDR2 FYNNEI. The V gene end was trimmed by 7 bases and the J gene end by 9 bases; junction bases not matched to a gene: 8. The CDR3 runs to 13 residues.